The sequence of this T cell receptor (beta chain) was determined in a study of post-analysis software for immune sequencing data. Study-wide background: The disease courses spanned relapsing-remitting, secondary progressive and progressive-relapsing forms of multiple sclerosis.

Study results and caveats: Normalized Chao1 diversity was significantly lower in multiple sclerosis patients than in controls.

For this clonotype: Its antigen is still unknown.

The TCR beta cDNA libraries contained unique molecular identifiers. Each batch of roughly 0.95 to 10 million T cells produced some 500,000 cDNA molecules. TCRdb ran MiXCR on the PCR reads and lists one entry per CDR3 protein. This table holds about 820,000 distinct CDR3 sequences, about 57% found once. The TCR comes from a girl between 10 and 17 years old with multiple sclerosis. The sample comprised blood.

The CDR3 DNA reads TGCAGTGCTGGTGGTCCTAGAACCTACGAGCAGTACTTC. Its translation is CSAGGPRTYEQYF. The chain employs TRBV20-1 and TRBJ2-7, with D unresolved. The CDR3 totals 13 residues. V was pared by 5 bases and J by 2 bases, with 13 bases between. Per the germline V gene, CDR1 is DFQATT and CDR2 is SNEGSKA (reference sequence).